Listed below are T cell receptor beta chains from one sample, sequenced in a study of OX40 agonist ivuxolimab in advanced cancers. Using immunoSEQ multiplex PCR, the repertoire was profiled, and TCRdb retains in-frame clones only, with some absent. The sample has some 81,000 clones; around 90% are singletons. The sequenced sample was CD4+ or CD8+ T cells sorted from blood, obtained in a trial of the OX40 agonist ivuxolimab. Receptor source: an adult with an advanced solid tumor such as melanoma, head and neck, liver or kidney cancer. CDR3s include the opening cysteine and the closing phenylalanine or tryptophan. A D gene is named only where the DNA matches it firmly. Size is omitted from some rows. Given values are once, few, many or a class for expanded clones.

v_call,clone_size,d_call,j_call,cdr3_aa,cdr3_nt
TRBV5-1,-,TRBD1,TRBJ2-7,CASSFTTASDRGWEQYF,TGCGCCAGCAGCTTCACCACTGCTTCGGACAGGGGATGGGAGCAGTACTTC
TRBV10-3,-,TRBD2,TRBJ2-3,CAISVSGSNTDTQYF,TGTGCCATCAGTGTTAGCGGGAGCAACACAGATACGCAGTATTTT
TRBV18,few,-,TRBJ1-1,CASSPSGPGMTEAFF,TGTGCCAGCTCACCCAGTGGACCGGGGATGACTGAAGCTTTCTTT
TRBV29-1,-,-,TRBJ2-5,CSVEVSPLTETQYF,TGCAGCGTTGAAGTGTCTCCTCTAACAGAGACCCAGTACTTC
TRBV19,-,-,TRBJ1-2,CASSIASSGSSHF,TGTGCCAGTAGTATAGCCTCCTCGGGCAGTTCCCACTTC
TRBV9,-,-,TRBJ2-1,CASSLRLRSSYNEQFF,TGTGCCAGCAGCTTGCGGTTGCGTAGCTCCTACAATGAGCAGTTCTTC
TRBV10-2,-,TRBD1,TRBJ2-2,CASSPDRANTGELFF,TGCGCCAGCAGTCCGGACAGGGCGAACACCGGGGAGCTGTTTTTT
TRBV27,-,-,TRBJ1-6,CASSLMRDRYNSPLHF,TGTGCCAGCAGTTTAATGAGGGATCGATATAATTCACCCCTCCACTTT
TRBV11-2,once,TRBD1,TRBJ1-3,CASSYRGSGNTIYF,TGTGCCAGCAGCTACAGGGGCTCGGGAAACACCATATATTTT
TRBV19,-,TRBD1,TRBJ1-5,CASSIGTGGYQPQHF,TGTGCCAGTAGTATCGGGACAGGGGGTTATCAGCCCCAGCATTTT
TRBV27,-,TRBD2,TRBJ2-3,CASSFRGNPAGGEDTQYF,TGTGCCAGCAGTTTCCGGGGGAATCCTGCGGGAGGTGAGGATACGCAGTATTTT
TRBV7-3,-,-,TRBJ2-1,CASRSTRDSYNEQFF,TGTGCCAGCAGGAGTACCCGGGACTCCTACAATGAGCAGTTCTTC
TRBV5-6,-,-,TRBJ1-4,CASSQDFATNEKLFF,TGTGCCAGCAGTCAAGACTTTGCAACTAATGAAAAACTGTTTTTT
TRBV5-4,-,-,TRBJ1-4,CASSLPGRVEKLFF,TGTGCCAGCAGCCTGCCAGGGAGGGTTGAAAAACTGTTTTTT
TRBV28,-,-,TRBJ2-7,CASSLGRGEQYF,TGTGCCAGCAGTTTAGGCAGAGGCGAGCAGTACTTC
TRBV5-6,-,-,TRBJ2-1,CASSGDSWDNEQFF,TGTGCCAGCAGCGGGGACTCCTGGGACAATGAGCAGTTCTTC
TRBV27,-,-,TRBJ1-6,CASSLIWGRDSPLHF,TGTGCCAGCAGTTTAATTTGGGGCAGGGATTCACCCCTCCACTTT
TRBV5-4,-,-,TRBJ2-2,CASSQVGQNTGELFF,TGTGCCAGCAGCCAAGTGGGACAGAACACCGGGGAGCTGTTTTTT
TRBV27,-,-,TRBJ1-4,CASSLSYGGHEKLFF,TGTGCCAGCAGTTTATCGTACGGGGGCCATGAAAAACTGTTTTTT
TRBV14,-,TRBD2,TRBJ2-2,CASSQRAGRNTGELFF,TGTGCCAGCAGCCAGAGAGCGGGACGGAACACCGGGGAGCTGTTTTTT
TRBV6-1,-,TRBD2,TRBJ2-3,CASSEGLAGALRTDTQYF,TGTGCCAGCAGTGAGGGACTAGCGGGGGCCCTTAGGACAGATACGCAGTATTTT
TRBV5-6,-,-,TRBJ2-7,CASSLSGVTYEQYF,TGTGCCAGCAGCTTGTCAGGGGTTACCTACGAGCAGTACTTC
TRBV4-1,-,-,TRBJ2-2,CASSQPTGAGELFF,TGCGCCAGCAGCCAACCGACAGGAGCCGGGGAGCTGTTTTTT
TRBV10-1,-,TRBD1,TRBJ1-3,CASSDGQGARNTIYF,TGCGCCAGCAGTGACGGACAGGGGGCAAGAAACACCATATATTTT
TRBV28,-,TRBD2,TRBJ2-2,CASSLGRVGTGELFF,TGTGCCAGCAGCCTAGGGAGGGTGGGCACCGGGGAGCTGTTTTTT
TRBV9,-,-,TRBJ2-5,CASSAGAGRETQYF,TGTGCCAGCAGCGCTGGAGCGGGTAGAGAGACCCAGTACTTC
TRBV27,-,-,TRBJ2-7,CASSTAQGPYEQYF,TGTGCCAGCTCTACGGCGCAGGGCCCCTACGAGCAGTACTTC
TRBV29-1,-,TRBD1,TRBJ2-5,CSVSGQGFQETQYF,TGCAGCGTATCGGGACAGGGCTTCCAAGAGACCCAGTACTTC
TRBV19,-,-,TRBJ1-5,CASSVIGKFSNQPQHF,TGTGCCAGTAGCGTCATAGGAAAATTTAGCAATCAGCCCCAGCATTTT
TRBV5-1,-,-,TRBJ1-4,CASSLEGRGEKLFF,TGCGCCAGCAGCTTGGAAGGGAGGGGGGAAAAACTGTTTTTT
TRBV11-2,-,TRBD1,TRBJ2-6,CASSYDRAGANVLTF,TGTGCCAGCAGTTACGACAGGGCTGGGGCCAACGTCCTGACTTTC
TRBV2,-,-,TRBJ2-2,CASSRPAANTGELFF,TGTGCCAGCAGCCGCCCGGCGGCGAACACCGGGGAGCTGTTTTTT
TRBV5-1,-,-,TRBJ2-2,CASRQTNTGELFF,TGCGCCAGCAGACAGACGAACACCGGGGAGCTGTTTTTT
TRBV18,-,-,TRBJ2-5,CASSRAETQYF,TGTGCCAGCTCACGAGCAGAGACCCAGTACTTC
TRBV6-5,-,TRBD1,TRBJ2-7,CASSRTGEDEQYF,TGTGCCAGCAGCCGGACAGGGGAGGACGAGCAGTACTTC
TRBV19,-,-,TRBJ2-7,CASSIGGGWDEQYF,TGTGCCAGTAGTATAGGCGGAGGGTGGGACGAGCAGTACTTC
TRBV7-9,-,-,TRBJ1-3,CASSPRAPQPSGNTIYF,TGTGCCAGCAGCCCCAGGGCCCCCCAACCATCTGGAAACACCATATATTTT
TRBV6-1,-,-,TRBJ1-2,CASSWDTTMGYTF,TGTGCCAGCAGTTGGGACACGACTATGGGCTACACCTTC
TRBV6-1,-,-,TRBJ2-3,CASSDRPGGPWSTQYF,TGTGCCAGCAGTGACAGGCCGGGGGGCCCGTGGAGTACGCAGTATTTT
TRBV11-1,-,TRBD2,TRBJ2-1,CASSLELAGEPRPSEQFF,TGTGCCAGCAGCTTGGAACTAGCGGGAGAGCCCCGTCCAAGTGAGCAGTTCTTC
TRBV7-2,once,TRBD2,TRBJ2-3,CASSLSRGGTDTQYF,TGTGCCAGCAGCTTAAGTCGGGGGGGCACAGATACGCAGTATTTT
TRBV11-3,-,-,TRBJ2-5,CASSSSQETQYF,TGTGCCAGCAGCTCGAGTCAAGAGACCCAGTACTTC
TRBV7-6,-,-,TRBJ2-5,CASSSRASGETQYF,TGTGCCAGCAGCTCCCGGGCGAGTGGAGAGACCCAGTACTTC
TRBV7-2,-,-,TRBJ2-1,CASSLILADYNEQFF,TGTGCCAGCAGCTTGATATTAGCAGATTACAATGAGCAGTTCTTC
TRBV19,-,-,TRBJ1-5,CASTPGVLYSNQPQHF,TGTGCCAGCACCCCGGGGGTACTATATAGCAATCAGCCCCAGCATTTT
TRBV7-6,-,-,TRBJ1-1,CASSRGPNTEAFF,TGTGCCAGCAGCCGGGGACCGAACACTGAAGCTTTCTTT
TRBV7-9,-,TRBD1,TRBJ2-4,CASSPDRAPLGNIQYF,TGTGCCAGCAGCCCGGACAGGGCCCCTCTTGGAAACATTCAGTACTTC
TRBV5-1,-,TRBD2,TRBJ2-1,CASSLYLAEYNEQFF,TGCGCCAGCAGCTTGTATCTAGCGGAGTACAATGAGCAGTTCTTC
TRBV7-2,-,-,TRBJ2-2,CASSLDTGELFF,TGTGCCAGCAGCCTCGACACCGGGGAGCTGTTTTTT
TRBV5-1,-,-,TRBJ2-1,CASSLGAYNEQFF,TGCGCCAGCAGCTTGGGGGCGTACAATGAGCAGTTCTTC
TRBV12-5,-,TRBD2,TRBJ2-6,CASAPPGGSGANVLTF,TGTGCTAGTGCCCCCCCGGGGGGCTCTGGGGCCAACGTCCTGACTTTC
TRBV29-1,once,TRBD1,TRBJ2-5,CSVESGTGRQETQYF,TGCAGCGTTGAATCCGGGACAGGGAGACAAGAGACCCAGTACTTC
TRBV28,-,TRBD1,TRBJ1-6,CASITGGDNSPLHF,TGTGCCAGCATCACAGGGGGCGATAATTCACCCCTCCACTTT
TRBV25-1,-,-,TRBJ1-4,CASHRSTNEKLFF,TGTGCCAGCCACAGGTCAACTAATGAAAAACTGTTTTTT
TRBV28,-,-,TRBJ1-4,CASSPGSVREKLFF,TGTGCCAGCAGTCCAGGGTCGGTCCGTGAAAAACTGTTTTTT